The present entry profiles one T cell receptor beta chain with its context. Original data processing: Scientists estimated how many nucleated cells there were by amplifying reference gene primers. Repertoires were generated with immunoSEQ multiplex PCR, while TCRdb's copy carries only in-frame clones and drops some. Clonal size and the V and J genes are those of that table, whereas D and trimming came from the DNA. Of roughly 200,000 clones listed, 65% to 90% are singletons. With 4 bases clipped from V and 0 bases from J, the junction kept 5 bases outside the gene matches. Germline-derived CDR1 and CDR2 are SGHTA and FQGNSA. The CDR3 runs 15 residues. This record comes from a study of blood T cell repertoires in COVID-19. Study-level information: T cells, B-cell-depleted T cells, or PBMCs provided the cDNA or gDNA that served as material.

The sample comprised peripheral blood. The clonotype originates from a human donor in a cohort sampled during active COVID-19. The rearrangement joins TRBV7-2 to TRBJ2-7, with 8 bases aligning to TRBD2. DNA of the CDR3: TGTGCCAGCAGCTCTAGCGGGTCTAGCTCCTACGAGCAGTACTTC. Protein sequence: CASSSSGSSSYEQYF.